A single sample is the source of the 9 T cell receptor beta chains below, sequenced in a study of glioma-infiltrating T cells. The iRepertoire nested amplicon-rescue multiplex PCR amplified TCR alpha and beta CDR3s from RNA. Using its own MiXCR run on the multiplex PCR reads, TCRdb lists one record per CDR3 protein. This sample has 100,000 to 150,000 distinct CDR3 sequences, with 20% to 25% found just once. The source material was glioma tissue, nonneoplastic brain tissue, or PBMCs (not recorded which). The receptor set was obtained from a human donor with low-grade glioma or glioblastoma, undergoing nonglioma brain surgery, or in good health (not recorded which).

In its sample, this clonotype was seen a few times. The chain couples TRBV3-1 to TRBJ1-1; D is unclear. With 1 base removed from V and 7 bases from J, the gap between germline ends came to 7 bases. From germline, CDR1 is LGHDT and CDR2 YNNKEL (reference sequence). The CDR3 runs to 12 residues. CDR3 DNA sequence: TGTGCCAGCAGCCAAGGACGGAATGAAGCTTTCTTT. Translation: CASSQGRNEAFF.

This chain connects TRBV5-4 to TRBJ2-7; the match to TRBD2 covers 9 bases. With 0 bases clipped from V and 1 base from J, the junction kept 8 bases outside the gene matches. This CDR3 comprises 17 residues. Germline V gene data show CDR1 as SGHNT and CDR2 as YYREEE (reference sequence). The CDR3: CASSLERRTSDSYEQYF. As DNA, the CDR3 is TGTGCCAGCAGCTTGGAGCGCAGGACTAGCGATTCCTACGAGCAGTACTTC. The variable domain in full, with the rest retrieved from reference TRBV5-4 and TRBJ2-7, is ETGVTQSPTHLIKTRGQQVTLRCSSQSGHNTVSWYQQALGQGPQFIFQYYREEENGRGNFPPRFSGLQFPNYSSELNVNALELDDSALYLCASSLERRTSDSYEQYFGPGTRLTVT.

With regard to this clonotype: Possible read error: a much larger clone is one base away. The chain employs TRBV7-9 and TRBJ2-1; D is uncertain. Germline V gene lookup returns CDR1 SEHNR and CDR2 FQNEAQ (reference sequence). V dropped 4 bases and J dropped 4 bases, with 11 bases sitting between them. The CDR3 runs to 14 residues. This CDR3 reads CASSYPIGYNEQFF. The CDR3 DNA follows: TGTGCCAGCAGCTATCCTATAGGATACAATGAGCAGTTCTTC.

The chain links TRBV9 to TRBJ2-7; a weak D match, TRBD2 (5 bases). V was cut by 0 bases and J by 3 bases, with 10 bases left in between. The CDR3 length is 14 residues. Germline V lookup: CDR1 SGDLS, CDR2 YYNGEE. The CDR3 here is CASSVGEGGYEQYF. The CDR3 nucleotides are TGTGCCAGCAGCGTAGGAGAGGGCGGCTACGAGCAGTACTTC.

The V call is TRBV29-1, the J call TRBJ2-7; D is unresolved. From germline, CDR1 is SQVTM and CDR2 ANQGSEA. V lost 6 bases and J lost 4, with 10 bases in between. The CDR3 length is 11 residues. The CDR3 DNA reads TGCAGCGTCGTATTCCAGTACGAGCAGTACTTC. The encoded protein is CSVVFQYEQYF.

This clonotype was counted at least ten times. This sequence joins TRBV6-1 and TRBJ1-2, with 7 bases that match TRBD1. Trimming took 4 bases from V and 8 from J; bases not matched to a gene: 4. The CDR3 sequence is 12 residues long. From germline, CDR1 is MNHNS and CDR2 SASEGT. The CDR3 sequence: CASSVTGMGYTF. CDR3 nucleotide sequence: TGTGCCAGCAGTGTGACAGGGATGGGCTACACCTTC.

The table lists this clonotype with a few counts. The V gene is TRBV5-1, the J gene TRBJ1-6; TRBD1 aligns across 10 bases. The V segment lost 1 base and the J segment 8 bases; nucleotides outside the gene matches: 3. This CDR3 comprises 15 residues. Germline V CDR1 and CDR2: SGHRS, YFSETQ. The CDR3 region is CASSLSTGGDSPLHF. The CDR3 coding sequence is TGCGCCAGCAGCTTGTCGACAGGGGGCGATTCACCCCTCCACTTT. Supplemented by reference TRBV5-1 and TRBJ1-6, the full variable domain reads KAGVTQTPRYLIKTRGQQVTLSCSPISGHRSVSWYQQTPGQGLQFLFEYFSETQRNKGNFPGRFSGRQFSNSRSEMNVSTLELGDSALYLCASSLSTGGDSPLHFGNGTRLTVT.

For this clonotype: Since no conserved phenylalanine or tryptophan closes the CDR3, a read error is the likely cause. The chain combines TRBV7-3 with TRBJ1-2, with D possibly matching TRBD1 (6 bases). The germline V gene encodes CDR1 SGHTA and CDR2 FQGTGA. This CDR3 has 15 amino acids. Trimming took 5 bases from V and 5 from J, leaving 18 bases between them. The CDR3 nucleotides read TGTGCCAGCAGCCCTACAGGGACGGGATTATATGGCTACACCTTA. It encodes CASSPTGTGLYGYTL.

Concerning this clonotype itself: A much larger clone lies one base from this, so it may be a read error. This likely comes from a read error, as the CDR3 has no conserved phenylalanine or tryptophan at its end. The chain uses TRBV12-3 or TRBV12-4 and TRBJ1-2; D is unresolved. The CDR3 runs to 13 residues. Trimming removed 2 bases at V and 2 bases at J, with 6 bases between. CDR3 region: CASSLLANYGYTL. Here the CDR3 DNA reads TGTGCCAGCAGTTTATTGGCGAACTATGGCTACACCCTC.